One and the same sample provided the 5 T cell receptor beta chains below, sequenced in a study of T cell responses to AZD1222 COVID-19 vaccine. Clones were read by immunoSEQ multiplex PCR, and TCRdb kept only the in-frame ones, dropping some. The table has about 140,000 clones, 75% to 90% seen once; the top ten hold approximately 1.8%. The sequencing used peripheral blood, collected 28 days after the second AZD1222 dose. Receptors were obtained from an adult who received the AZD1222 COVID-19 vaccine.

The CDR3 DNA reads TGTGCCAGCTCGCTTGCAGAAGACTATGGCTACACCTTC. Its translation is CASSLAEDYGYTF. The V call is TRBV2, the J call TRBJ1-2; D unresolved. Germline-derived CDR1 and CDR2 are SNHLY and FYNNEI. V dropped 8 bases and J dropped 3 bases, with 13 bases sitting between them. This CDR3 has 13 residues.

This sequence joins TRBV27 and TRBJ1-6; D uncertain. Germline V gene data show CDR1 as MNHEY and CDR2 as SMNVEV (reference sequence). Deletions cut 4 bases from V and 0 bases from J, with 10 bases between. The CDR3 has 16 residues. DNA of the CDR3: TGTGCCAGCAGTTGGTCGCAGAGCTCCTATAATTCACCCCTCCACTTT. It specifies CASSWSQSSYNSPLHF.

The chain combines TRBV28 with TRBJ1-2, with 9 bases that match TRBD1. The CDR3 totals 13 residues. CDR1 and CDR2 from the germline V gene are MDHEN and SYDVKM. Germline trimming cut 5 bases from V and 8 bases from J; bases unmatched to any gene: 6. CDR3 in amino acids: CASSPGQGIGYTF. CDR3 coding DNA: TGTGCCAGCAGTCCCGGACAGGGGATAGGCTACACCTTC.

The rearrangement uses TRBV5-4 and TRBJ1-4, with 7 bases lining up with TRBD1. The CDR3 has 14 residues. Germline V gene data show CDR1 as SGHNT and CDR2 as YYREEE (reference sequence). Trimming took 4 bases from V and 3 from J; bases not matched to a gene: 3. CDR3 residues: CASSTGTANEKLFF. Here the CDR3 DNA reads TGTGCCAGCAGCACAGGGACAGCTAATGAAAAACTGTTTTTT.

The chain joins TRBV5-1 to TRBJ2-1; TRBD1 is a possible D gene (6 bases). The CDR3 contains 15 residues. CDR1 SGHRS and CDR2 YFSETQ come from the germline V gene. Trimming shortened V by 4 bases and J by 4 bases, and 15 bases separated the two germline ends. Written as DNA, the CDR3 is TGCGCCAGCAGCAAGGGGTGGGGGCTATACAATGAGCAGTTCTTC. Residues: CASSKGWGLYNEQFF. Full variable domain (rest looked up from reference TRBV5-1 and TRBJ2-1): KAGVTQTPRYLIKTRGQQVTLSCSPISGHRSVSWYQQTPGQGLQFLFEYFSETQRNKGNFPGRFSGRQFSNSRSEMNVSTLELGDSALYLCASSKGWGLYNEQFFGPGTRLTVL.